This T cell receptor beta chain comes out of a study of blood T cell repertoires in COVID-19. Across the whole study: Italy, Spain and the United States were the sources of the convalescent and acute COVID-19 samples. Nucleic acid was either cDNA or gDNA, and it came from T cells, B-cell-depleted T cells, or PBMCs.

This CDR3 has 14 amino acids. The junction had 2 bases not matched to a gene; V was cut back by 2 bases and J by 7 bases. Looked up from germline, CDR1 is MNHEY and CDR2 is SMNVEV (reference sequence). Methods used by the authors: Estimates of nucleated cell counts were drawn from the amplification of reference gene primers. Using immunoSEQ multiplex PCR, the repertoire was profiled, and TCRdb retains in-frame clones only, with some absent. V and J calls plus clone size are reproduced from that table; the DNA served to infer D and trimming. The sample consists of approximately 320,000 clones, 75% to 85% of them appearing once. Details on this clone: Additional DNA sequences in this sample encode the identical CDR3.

The receptor was derived from a human donor in a cohort sampled during active COVID-19. Input material: peripheral blood. The chain couples TRBV27 to TRBJ1-6; 7 bases map to TRBD1. Here the CDR3 DNA reads TGTGCCAGCAGTTTAGGGACAGAAAATTCACCCCTCCACTTT. Its protein is CASSLGTENSPLHF.